This passage covers 9 T cell receptor beta chains from one sample sequenced in a study of blood T cells in healthy people across ages. A second about 7 to 12 cycle PCR used barcoded and J-beta primers. Using its own MiXCR run on the 5' RACE reads, TCRdb lists one record per CDR3 protein. The data contain 1.5 million to 2 million distinct CDR3 sequences, 39% of them singletons. The sequenced material came from blood. All receptors derive from a human donor in good health.

The V call is TRBV12-5, the J call TRBJ2-2, with D possibly matching TRBD2 (5 bases). The CDR3 length is 17 residues. Germline CDR1 and CDR2: LGHNT and FRNRAP. The V end was cut by 6 bases, the J end by 4 bases, with 21 bases between. CDR3 nucleotides: TGTGCTAGTGGCTTTTTGAGGGATGGGGTTACCACCGGGGAGCTGTTTTTT. Encoded protein: CASGFLRDGVTTGELFF.

The rearrangement uses TRBV30 and TRBJ2-7; D remains unclear. The CDR3 is 12 amino acids. Trimming removed 6 bases from V and 0 bases from J, with 9 bases in between. Looked up from germline, CDR1 is GTSNPN and CDR2 is SVGIG (reference sequence). In DNA, the CDR3 is TGTGCCTGCCTCCCTAGCTCCTACGAGCAGTACTTC. Translation gives CACLPSSYEQYF.

The chain has TRBV3-1 and TRBJ1-5, with a possible D match to TRBD1 (5 bases). This CDR3 spans 14 amino acids. Per germline, CDR1 LGHDT and CDR2 YNNKEL (reference sequence). V was cut by 1 base and J by 7 bases, with 11 bases left in between. Here the CDR3 DNA reads TGTGCCAGCAGCCAAGTAGACAGTACGCAGCCCCAGCATTTT. It yields the protein CASSQVDSTQPQHF.

This sequence joins TRBV20-1 and TRBJ2-3; no firm D call. This CDR3 is 14 amino acids long. V was cut by 2 bases and J by 1 base, with 10 bases left in between. The germline CDR1 and CDR2 sequences are DFQATT and SNEGSKA (reference sequence). In DNA, the CDR3 is TGCAGTGCTAGATCAACACCCGGCACAGATACGCAGTATTTT. Encoded protein: CSARSTPGTDTQYF.

The chain links TRBV24-1 to TRBJ2-3; TRBD1 might be the D (6 bases). The CDR3 is 12 residues long. V lost 1 base to trimming and J lost 10 bases, with 8 bases between them. Per germline, CDR1 KGHDR and CDR2 SFDVKD. The CDR3 sequence is CATSDFAGAQYF. The CDR3 DNA sequence: TGTGCCACCAGTGATTTTGCAGGGGCGCAGTATTTT.

V and J are TRBV18 and TRBJ2-3, with D uncertain. The germline V gene encodes CDR1 KGHSH and CDR2 LQKENI. This CDR3 has 13 amino acids. V was clipped by 3 bases and J by 2 bases, with 6 bases between them. The DNA of the CDR3 is TGTGCCAGCTCACCCGTTACCACAGATACGCAGTATTTT. This encodes CASSPVTTDTQYF. Supplemented by reference TRBV18 and TRBJ2-3, the full variable domain reads NAGVMQNPRHLVRRRGQEARLRCSPMKGHSHVYWYRQLPEEGLKFMVYLQKENIIDESGMPKERFSAEFPKEGPSILRIQQVVRGDSAAYFCASSPVTTDTQYFGPGTRLTVL.

The chain is built from TRBV10-3 and TRBJ2-3; TRBD1 matches at 7 bases. From germline, CDR1 is ENHRY and CDR2 SYGVKD. The CDR3 loop spans 12 amino acids. Trimming removed 5 bases from V and 8 bases from J; junction bases left unmatched: 4. CDR3 region: CAISSRDSTQYF. CDR3 nucleotides: TGTGCCATCAGTTCCCGGGACAGTACGCAGTATTTT.

This chain links TRBV6-2 or TRBV6-3 with TRBJ2-1; TRBD2 is a possible D gene (7 bases). Germline V gene lookup returns CDR1 MNHEY and CDR2 SVGEGT. The CDR3 consists of 17 residues. Trimming stripped 5 bases from V and 9 bases from J, with 26 bases between. DNA for the CDR3: TGTGCCAGCAGTCTCAACACCGGGGAGGGGGGGCCGGCTGAGCAGTTCTTC. Residues: CASSLNTGEGGPAEQFF.

This clonotype was seen a handful of times. CDR3: CASSEAGNRGFSNYGYTF. For the CDR3, the DNA is TGTGCCAGCAGTGAAGCGGGGAACAGGGGATTTTCTAACTATGGCTACACCTTC. The chain employs TRBV6-1 and TRBJ1-2, with TRBD1 matching over 7 bases. There are 18 residues in the CDR3. With 0 bases clipped from V and 0 bases from J, the junction kept 10 bases outside the gene matches. Looked up from germline, CDR1 is MNHNS and CDR2 is SASEGT.